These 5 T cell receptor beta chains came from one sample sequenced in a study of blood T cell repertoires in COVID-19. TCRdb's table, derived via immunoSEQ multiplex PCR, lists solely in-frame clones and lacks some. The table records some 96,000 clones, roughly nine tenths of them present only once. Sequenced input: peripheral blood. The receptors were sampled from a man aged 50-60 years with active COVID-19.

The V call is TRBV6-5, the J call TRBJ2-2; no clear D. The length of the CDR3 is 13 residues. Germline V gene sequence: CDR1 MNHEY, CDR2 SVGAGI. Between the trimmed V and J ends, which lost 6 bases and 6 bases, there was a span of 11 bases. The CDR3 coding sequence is TGTGCCAGCAGCCAGGCCTGGGCCGGGGAGCTGTTTTTT. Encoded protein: CASSQAWAGELFF.

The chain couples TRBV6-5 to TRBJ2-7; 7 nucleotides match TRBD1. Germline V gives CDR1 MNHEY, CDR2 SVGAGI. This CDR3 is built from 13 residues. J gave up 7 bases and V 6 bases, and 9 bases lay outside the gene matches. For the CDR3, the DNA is TGTGCCAGCAGATCTCCGGGACAGAAAGAGCAGTACGTC. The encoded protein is CASRSPGQKEQYV.

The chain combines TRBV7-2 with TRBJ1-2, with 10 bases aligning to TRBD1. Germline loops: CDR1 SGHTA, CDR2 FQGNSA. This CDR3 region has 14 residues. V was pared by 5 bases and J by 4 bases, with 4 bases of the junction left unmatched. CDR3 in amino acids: CASSTTGGGYGYTF. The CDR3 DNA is TGTGCCAGCAGCACGACAGGGGGCGGCTATGGCTACACCTTC.

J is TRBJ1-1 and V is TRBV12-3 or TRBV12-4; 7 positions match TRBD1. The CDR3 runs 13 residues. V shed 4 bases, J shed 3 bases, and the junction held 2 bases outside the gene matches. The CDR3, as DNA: TGTGCCAGCAGTTACACAGGGGACACTGAAGCTTTCTTT. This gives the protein CASSYTGDTEAFF.

The CDR3 is CASSPSRGPNEQFF. The CDR3 bases are TGCGCCAGCAGTCCCTCGCGGGGCCCCAATGAGCAGTTCTTC. The gene calls are TRBV10-1 and TRBJ2-1, with D possibly being TRBD2 (6 bases). From germline, CDR1 is WNHNN and CDR2 SYGVQD (reference sequence). Trimming shortened V by 5 bases and J by 6 bases, and 14 bases separated the two germline ends. The CDR3 extends over 14 amino acids.